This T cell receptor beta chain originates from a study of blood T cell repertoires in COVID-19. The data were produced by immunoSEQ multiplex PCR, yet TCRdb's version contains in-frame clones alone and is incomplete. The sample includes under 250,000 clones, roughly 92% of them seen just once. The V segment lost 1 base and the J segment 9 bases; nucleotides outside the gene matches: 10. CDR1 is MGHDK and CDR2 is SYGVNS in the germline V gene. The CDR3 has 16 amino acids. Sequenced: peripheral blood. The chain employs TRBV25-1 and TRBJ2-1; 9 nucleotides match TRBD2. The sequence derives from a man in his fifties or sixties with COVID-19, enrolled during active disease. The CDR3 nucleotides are TGTGCCAGCAGTGAATTGGTCAGCGGGGGGTGGACTGAGCAGTTCTTC. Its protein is CASSELVSGGWTEQFF. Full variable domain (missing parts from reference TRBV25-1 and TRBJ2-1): EADIYQTPRYLVIGTGKKITLECSQTMGHDKMYWYQQDPGMELHLIHYSYGVNSTEKGDLSSESTVSRIRTEHFPLTLESARPSHTSQYLCASSELVSGGWTEQFFGPGTRLTVL.